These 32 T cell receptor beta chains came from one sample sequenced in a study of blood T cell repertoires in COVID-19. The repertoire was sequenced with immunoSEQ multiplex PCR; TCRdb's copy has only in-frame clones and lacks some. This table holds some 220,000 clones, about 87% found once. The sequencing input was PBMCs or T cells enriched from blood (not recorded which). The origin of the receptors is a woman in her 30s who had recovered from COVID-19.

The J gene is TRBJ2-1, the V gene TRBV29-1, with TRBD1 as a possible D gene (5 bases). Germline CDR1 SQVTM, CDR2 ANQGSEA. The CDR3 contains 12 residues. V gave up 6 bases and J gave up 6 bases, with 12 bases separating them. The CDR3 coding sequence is TGCAGCGTCTCTAGACAGAGCAATGAGCAGTTCTTC. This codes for CSVSRQSNEQFF.

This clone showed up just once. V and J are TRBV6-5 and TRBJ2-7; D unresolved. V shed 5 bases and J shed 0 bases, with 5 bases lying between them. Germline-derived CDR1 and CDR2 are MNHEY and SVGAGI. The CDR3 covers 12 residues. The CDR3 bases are TGTGCCAGCAGTACAGTCTCCTACGAGCAGTACTTC. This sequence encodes CASSTVSYEQYF.

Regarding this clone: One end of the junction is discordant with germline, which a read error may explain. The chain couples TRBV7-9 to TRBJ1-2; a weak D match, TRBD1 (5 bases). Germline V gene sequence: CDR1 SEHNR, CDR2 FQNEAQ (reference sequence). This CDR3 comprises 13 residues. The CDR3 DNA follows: TGTGCCAGCAGTCCGACGTGGGGGGAGGTCTATGCCTTC. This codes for CASSPTWGEVYAF.

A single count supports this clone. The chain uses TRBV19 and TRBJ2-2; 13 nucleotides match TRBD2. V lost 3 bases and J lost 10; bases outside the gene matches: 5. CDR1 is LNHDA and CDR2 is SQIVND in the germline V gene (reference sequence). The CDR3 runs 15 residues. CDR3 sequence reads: CASSITSGGAVELFF. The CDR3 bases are TGTGCCAGTAGTATTACTAGCGGGGGGGCTGTGGAGCTGTTTTTT.

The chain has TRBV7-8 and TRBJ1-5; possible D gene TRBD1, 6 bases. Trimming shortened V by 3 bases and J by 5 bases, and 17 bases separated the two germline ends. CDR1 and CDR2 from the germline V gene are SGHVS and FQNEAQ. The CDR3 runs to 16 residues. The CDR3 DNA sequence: TGTGCCAGCAGCTTTCGGCCCCAGGGGTCCCATCAGCCCCAGCATTTT. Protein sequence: CASSFRPQGSHQPQHF.

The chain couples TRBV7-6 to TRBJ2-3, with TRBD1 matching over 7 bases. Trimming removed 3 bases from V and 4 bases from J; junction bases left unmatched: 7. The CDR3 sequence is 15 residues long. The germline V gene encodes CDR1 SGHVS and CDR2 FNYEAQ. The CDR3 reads CASSFPQGRADTQYF. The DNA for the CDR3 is TGTGCCAGCAGCTTCCCACAGGGGAGAGCAGATACGCAGTATTTT.

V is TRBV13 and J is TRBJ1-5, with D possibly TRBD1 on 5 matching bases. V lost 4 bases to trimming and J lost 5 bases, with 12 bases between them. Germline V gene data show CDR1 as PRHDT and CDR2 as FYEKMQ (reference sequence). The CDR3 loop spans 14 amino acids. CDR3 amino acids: CASSSATGDQPQHF. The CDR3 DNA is TGTGCCAGCAGCTCAGCAACAGGTGATCAGCCCCAGCATTTT.

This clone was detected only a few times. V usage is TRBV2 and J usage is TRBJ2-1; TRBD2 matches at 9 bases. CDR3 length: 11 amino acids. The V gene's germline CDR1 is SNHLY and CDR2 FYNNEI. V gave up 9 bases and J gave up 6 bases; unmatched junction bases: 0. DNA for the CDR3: TGTGCCAGACTAGCGGGCAATGAGCAGTTCTTC. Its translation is CARLAGNEQFF.

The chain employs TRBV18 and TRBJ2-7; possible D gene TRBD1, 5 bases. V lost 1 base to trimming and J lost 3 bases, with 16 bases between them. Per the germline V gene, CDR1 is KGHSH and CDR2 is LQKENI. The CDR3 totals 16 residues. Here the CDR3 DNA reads TGTGCCAGCTCACCACGAACGACAGAACTTGACTACGAGCAGTACTTC. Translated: CASSPRTTELDYEQYF.

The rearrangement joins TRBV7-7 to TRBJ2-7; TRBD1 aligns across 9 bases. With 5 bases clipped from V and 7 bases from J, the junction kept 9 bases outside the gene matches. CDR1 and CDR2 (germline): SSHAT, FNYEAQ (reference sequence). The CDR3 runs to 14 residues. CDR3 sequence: CASSPDRGAREQYF. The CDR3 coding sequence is TGTGCCAGCAGCCCGGACAGGGGCGCAAGGGAGCAGTACTTC.

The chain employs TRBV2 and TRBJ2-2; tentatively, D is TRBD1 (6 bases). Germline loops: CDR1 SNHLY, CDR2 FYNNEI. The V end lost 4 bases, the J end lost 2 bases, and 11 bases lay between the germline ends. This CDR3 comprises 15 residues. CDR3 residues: CASSVYRVNTGELFF. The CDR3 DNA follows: TGTGCCAGCAGTGTATACAGGGTAAACACCGGGGAGCTGTTTTTT.

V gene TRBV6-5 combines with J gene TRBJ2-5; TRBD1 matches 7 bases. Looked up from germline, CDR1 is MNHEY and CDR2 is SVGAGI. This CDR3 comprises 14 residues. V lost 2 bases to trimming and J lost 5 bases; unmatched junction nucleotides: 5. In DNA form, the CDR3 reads TGTGCCAGCAGTTACGAGGGACAGAGGGAGACCCAGTACTTC. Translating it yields CASSYEGQRETQYF.

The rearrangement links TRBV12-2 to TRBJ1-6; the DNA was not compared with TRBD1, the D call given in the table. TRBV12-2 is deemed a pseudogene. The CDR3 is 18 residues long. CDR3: CASRPTGPRSSYNSPLHF. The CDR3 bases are TGTGCAAGTCGACCGACAGGGCCCCGAAGCTCCTATAATTCACCCCTCCACTTT.

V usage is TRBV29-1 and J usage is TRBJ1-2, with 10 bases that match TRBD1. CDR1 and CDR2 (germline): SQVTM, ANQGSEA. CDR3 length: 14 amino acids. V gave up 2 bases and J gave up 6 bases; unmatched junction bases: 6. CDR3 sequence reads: CSVEIGQGVNGYTF. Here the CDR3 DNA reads TGCAGCGTTGAAATAGGACAGGGGGTGAATGGCTACACCTTC. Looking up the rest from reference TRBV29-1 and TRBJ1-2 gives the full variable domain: SAVISQKPSRDICQRGTSLTIQCQVDSQVTMMFWYRQQPGQSLTLIATANQGSEATYESGFVIDKFPISRPNLTFSTLTVSNMSPEDSSIYLCSVEIGQGVNGYTFGSGTRLTVV.

The CDR3 region is CASGSGLVQETQYF. The CDR3, as DNA: TGTGCTAGTGGTTCGGGACTGGTCCAAGAGACCCAGTACTTC. The chain uses TRBV12-5 and TRBJ2-5; possibly TRBD2 for D (6 bases). V lost 4 bases and J 1 base, leaving 10 bases between the germline ends. The germline gives CDR1 LGHNT, CDR2 FRNRAP. The CDR3 length is 14 residues.

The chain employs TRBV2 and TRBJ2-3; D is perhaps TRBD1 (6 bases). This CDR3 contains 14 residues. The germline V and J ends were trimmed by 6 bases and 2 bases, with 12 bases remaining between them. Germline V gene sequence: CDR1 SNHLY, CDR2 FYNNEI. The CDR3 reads CASSVQGYTDTQYF. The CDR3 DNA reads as TGTGCCAGCAGCGTACAGGGATACACAGATACGCAGTATTTT.

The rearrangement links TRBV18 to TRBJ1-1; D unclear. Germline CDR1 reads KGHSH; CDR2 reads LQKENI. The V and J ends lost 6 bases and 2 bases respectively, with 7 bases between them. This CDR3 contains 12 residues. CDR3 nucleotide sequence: TGTGCCAGCTCGTCTGGCAACACTGAAGCTTTCTTT. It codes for CASSSGNTEAFF.

Here the CDR3 reads CASSLGGGGYTF. CDR3 bases: TGTGCCAGCAGCTTAGGGGGGGGAGGCTACACCTTC. The chain employs TRBV7-2 and TRBJ1-2; D possibly corresponds to TRBD1 (5 bases). In germline, CDR1 is SGHTA, CDR2 FQGNSA. CDR3 length: 12 amino acids. V dropped 1 base and J dropped 8 bases, with 8 bases sitting between them.

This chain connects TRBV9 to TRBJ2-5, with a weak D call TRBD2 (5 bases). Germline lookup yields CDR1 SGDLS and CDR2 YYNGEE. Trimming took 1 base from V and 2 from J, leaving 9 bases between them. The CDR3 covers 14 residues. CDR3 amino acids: CASSVMSGQETQYF. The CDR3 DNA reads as TGTGCCAGCAGCGTAATGTCGGGGCAAGAGACCCAGTACTTC.

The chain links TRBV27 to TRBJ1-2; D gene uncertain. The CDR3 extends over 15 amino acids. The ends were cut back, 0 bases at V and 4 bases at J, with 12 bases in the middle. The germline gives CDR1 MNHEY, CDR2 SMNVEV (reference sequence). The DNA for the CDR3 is TGTGCCAGCAGTTTATCGATGGGAGTCTTCTATGGCTACACCTTC. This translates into CASSLSMGVFYGYTF.

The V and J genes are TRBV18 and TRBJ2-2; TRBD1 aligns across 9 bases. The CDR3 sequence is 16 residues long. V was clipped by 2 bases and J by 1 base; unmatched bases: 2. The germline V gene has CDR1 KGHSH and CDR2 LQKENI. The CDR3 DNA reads TGTGCCAGCTCACCAGGGACAGGGAGGAACACCGGGGAGCTGTTTTTT. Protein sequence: CASSPGTGRNTGELFF. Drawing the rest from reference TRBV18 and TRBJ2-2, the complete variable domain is NAGVMQNPRHLVRRRGQEARLRCSPMKGHSHVYWYRQLPEEGLKFMVYLQKENIIDESGMPKERFSAEFPKEGPSILRIQQVVRGDSAAYFCASSPGTGRNTGELFFGEGSRLTVL.

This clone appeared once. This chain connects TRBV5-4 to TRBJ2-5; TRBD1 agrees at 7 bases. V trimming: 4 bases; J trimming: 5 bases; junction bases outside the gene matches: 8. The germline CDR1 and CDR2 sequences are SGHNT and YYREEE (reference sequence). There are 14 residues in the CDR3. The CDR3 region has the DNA TGTGCCAGCAGCCAGATGGGGACAGCGGAGACCCAGTACTTC. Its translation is CASSQMGTAETQYF.

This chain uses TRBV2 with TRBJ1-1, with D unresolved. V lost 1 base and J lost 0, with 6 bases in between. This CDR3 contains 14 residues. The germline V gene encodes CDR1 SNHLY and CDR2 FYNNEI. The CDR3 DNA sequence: TGTGCCAGCAGTGAAGGAGGGATGAACACTGAAGCTTTCTTT. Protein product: CASSEGGMNTEAFF.

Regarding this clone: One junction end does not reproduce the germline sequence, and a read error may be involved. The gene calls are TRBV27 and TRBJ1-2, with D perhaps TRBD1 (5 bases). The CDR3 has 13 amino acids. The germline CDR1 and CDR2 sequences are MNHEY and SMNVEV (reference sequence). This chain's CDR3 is CASQPVPGYAYTF. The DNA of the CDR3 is TGTGCCAGCCAACCCGTGCCAGGGTATGCCTACACCTTC.

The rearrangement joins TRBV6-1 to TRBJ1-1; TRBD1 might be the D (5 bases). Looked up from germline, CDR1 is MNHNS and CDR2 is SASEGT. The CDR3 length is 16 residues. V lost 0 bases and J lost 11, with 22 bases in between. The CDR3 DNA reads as TGTGCCAGCAGTGAAGCGGGCTTATTGCGGGGCCGATGCGCTTTCTTT. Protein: CASSEAGLLRGRCAFF.

CDR3 in DNA: TGTGCCAGCAGGGATCAAACAGGGGGCTGGAACGAGCAGTACTTC. Its protein is CASRDQTGGWNEQYF. The rearrangement joins TRBV2 to TRBJ2-7, with 9 bases that match TRBD1. Germline V gene lookup returns CDR1 SNHLY and CDR2 FYNNEI. Losses at the gene ends were 6 bases for V and 5 bases for J; bases not matched to a gene: 11. The CDR3 totals 15 residues.

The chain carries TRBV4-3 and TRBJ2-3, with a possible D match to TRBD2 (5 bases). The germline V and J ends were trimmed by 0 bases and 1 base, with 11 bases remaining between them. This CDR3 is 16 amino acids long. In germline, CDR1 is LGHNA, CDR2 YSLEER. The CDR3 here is CASSQDPGLRTDTQYF. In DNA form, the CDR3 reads TGCGCCAGCAGCCAAGATCCAGGACTCCGCACAGATACGCAGTATTTT.

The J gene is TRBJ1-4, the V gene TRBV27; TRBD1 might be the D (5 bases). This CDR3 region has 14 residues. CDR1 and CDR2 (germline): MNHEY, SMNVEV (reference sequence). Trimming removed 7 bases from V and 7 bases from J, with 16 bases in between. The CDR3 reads CASTSGTEGEKLFF. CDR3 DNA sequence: TGTGCCAGCACCTCCGGGACTGAAGGTGAAAAACTGTTTTTT.

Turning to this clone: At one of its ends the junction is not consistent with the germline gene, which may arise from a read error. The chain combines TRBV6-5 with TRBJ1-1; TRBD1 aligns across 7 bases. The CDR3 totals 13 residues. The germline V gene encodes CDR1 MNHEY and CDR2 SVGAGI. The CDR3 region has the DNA TGTGCCAGCAGTGACTCAGGGGGCACTGAAGCTTTCTTT. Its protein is CASSDSGGTEAFF.

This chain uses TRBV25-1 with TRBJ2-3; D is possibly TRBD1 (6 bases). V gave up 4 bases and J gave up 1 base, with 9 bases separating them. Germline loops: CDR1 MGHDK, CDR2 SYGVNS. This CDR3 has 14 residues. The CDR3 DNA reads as TGTGCCAGCAGTGGGGACAAGGGCACAGATACGCAGTATTTT. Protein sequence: CASSGDKGTDTQYF.

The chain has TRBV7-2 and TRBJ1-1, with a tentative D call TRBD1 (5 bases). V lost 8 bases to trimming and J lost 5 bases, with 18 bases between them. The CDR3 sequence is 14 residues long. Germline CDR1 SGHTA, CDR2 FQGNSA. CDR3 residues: CASCSVGAKTEAFF. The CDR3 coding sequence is TGTGCCAGCTGTTCGGTAGGGGCGAAGACTGAAGCTTTCTTT.

The CDR3 loop is CATTGGYGYTF. The CDR3 coding sequence is TGTGCCACCACAGGGGGCTATGGCTACACCTTC. V usage is TRBV27 and J usage is TRBJ1-2, with 8 bases fitting TRBD1. The CDR3 runs to 11 residues. Germline CDR1 reads MNHEY; CDR2 reads SMNVEV (reference sequence). V trimming: 10 bases; J trimming: 4 bases; junction bases outside the gene matches: 2.